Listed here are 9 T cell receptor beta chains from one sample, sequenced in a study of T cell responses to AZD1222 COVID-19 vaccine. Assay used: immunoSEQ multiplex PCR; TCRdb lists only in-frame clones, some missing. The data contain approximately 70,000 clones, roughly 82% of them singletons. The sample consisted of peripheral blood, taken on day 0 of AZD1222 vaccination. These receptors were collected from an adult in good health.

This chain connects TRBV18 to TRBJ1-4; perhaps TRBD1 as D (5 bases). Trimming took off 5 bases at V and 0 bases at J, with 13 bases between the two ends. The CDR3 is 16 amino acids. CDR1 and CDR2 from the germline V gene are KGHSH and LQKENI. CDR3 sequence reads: CASSFSATATNEKLFF. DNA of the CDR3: TGTGCCAGCTCATTCTCCGCGACAGCAACTAATGAAAAACTGTTTTTT.

CDR3 protein: CASSFGGASNQPQHF. CDR3 nucleotides: TGTGCCAGCAGCTTCGGTGGGGCTAGCAATCAGCCCCAGCATTTT. The rearrangement links TRBV11-2 to TRBJ1-5; perhaps TRBD1 as D (5 bases). Germline assignment: CDR1 SGHAT and CDR2 FQNNGV. Deletions cut 3 bases from V and 0 bases from J, with 9 bases between. This CDR3 is built from 15 residues. Looking up the rest from reference TRBV11-2 and TRBJ1-5 gives the full variable domain: EAGVAQSPRYKIIEKRQSVAFWCNPISGHATLYWYQQILGQGPKLLIQFQNNGVVDDSQLPKDRFSAERLKGVDSTLKIQPAKLEDSAVYLCASSFGGASNQPQHFGDGTRLSIL.

CDR3 sequence (DNA): TGTGCCAGCAGTTTACCCGGGACAGGGCCGAATCAGCCCCAGCATTTT. It encodes CASSLPGTGPNQPQHF. V usage is TRBV28 and J usage is TRBJ1-5; 9 bases are shared with TRBD1. V trimming: 2 bases; J trimming: 4 bases; junction bases outside the gene matches: 6. The CDR3 totals 16 residues. Germline V gives CDR1 MDHEN, CDR2 SYDVKM.

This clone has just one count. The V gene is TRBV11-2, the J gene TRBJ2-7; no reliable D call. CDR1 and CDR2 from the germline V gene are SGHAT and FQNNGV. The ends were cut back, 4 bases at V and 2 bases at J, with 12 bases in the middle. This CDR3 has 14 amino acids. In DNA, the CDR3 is TGTGCCAGCAGCTCCCGATTTGGGACCTACGAGCAGTACTTC. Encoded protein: CASSSRFGTYEQYF.

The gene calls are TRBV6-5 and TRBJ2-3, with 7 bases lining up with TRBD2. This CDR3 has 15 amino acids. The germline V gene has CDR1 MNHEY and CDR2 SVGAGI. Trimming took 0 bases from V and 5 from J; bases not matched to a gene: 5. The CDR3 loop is CASSYSTQRGDTQYF. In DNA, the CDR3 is TGTGCCAGCAGTTACTCGACGCAGCGGGGAGATACGCAGTATTTT.

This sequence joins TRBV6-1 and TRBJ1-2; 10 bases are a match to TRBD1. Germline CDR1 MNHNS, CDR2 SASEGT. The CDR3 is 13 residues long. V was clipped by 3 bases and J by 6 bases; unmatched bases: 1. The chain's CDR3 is CASSEGTGDGYTF. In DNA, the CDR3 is TGTGCCAGCAGTGAGGGGACAGGGGATGGCTACACCTTC.

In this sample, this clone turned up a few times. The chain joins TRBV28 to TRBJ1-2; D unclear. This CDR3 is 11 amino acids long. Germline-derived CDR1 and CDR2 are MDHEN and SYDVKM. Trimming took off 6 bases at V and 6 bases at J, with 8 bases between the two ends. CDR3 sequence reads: CASSERNGYTF. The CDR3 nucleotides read TGTGCCAGCAGCGAGCGGAATGGCTACACCTTC.

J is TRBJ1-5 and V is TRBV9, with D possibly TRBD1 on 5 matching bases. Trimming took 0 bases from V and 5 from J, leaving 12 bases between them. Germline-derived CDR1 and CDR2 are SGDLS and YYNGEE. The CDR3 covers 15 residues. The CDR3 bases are TGTGCCAGCAGCGTAGGCCCCAGGGCTGATCAGCCCCAGCATTTT. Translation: CASSVGPRADQPQHF.

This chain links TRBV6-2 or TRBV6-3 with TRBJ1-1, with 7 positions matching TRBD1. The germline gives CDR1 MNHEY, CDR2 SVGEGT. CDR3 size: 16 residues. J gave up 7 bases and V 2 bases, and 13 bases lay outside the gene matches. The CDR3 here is CASSYTRTGVDDEAFF. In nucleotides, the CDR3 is TGTGCCAGCAGTTACACCCGGACAGGAGTGGATGATGAAGCTTTCTTT.